These 30 T cell receptor beta chains originate from one sample sequenced in a study of CD8 T cells in Susac syndrome. Random hexamers were used to reverse transcribe 0.5 to 1 ug of RNA. TCRdb re-analysed the immunoSEQ multiplex PCR reads in MiXCR, keeping a single row per CDR3 protein. The profile shows roughly 150,000 distinct CDR3 sequences, nearly 97% of them singletons. The sample taken for sequencing was CD4+ T cells from PBMCs. Receptors originate from a human donor with Susac syndrome.

The CDR3 DNA sequence: TGCAGCGTAGAAAGCGGGACTTCTCACAATGAGCAGTTCTTC. Its translation is CSVESGTSHNEQFF. The chain has TRBV29-1 and TRBJ2-1; the match to TRBD2 covers 7 bases. Germline V gives CDR1 SQVTM, CDR2 ANQGSEA. The CDR3 is 14 amino acids. The V gene end was trimmed by 6 bases and the J gene end by 5 bases; junction bases not matched to a gene: 10.

The chain is built from TRBV6-5 and TRBJ2-1; no firm D call. Looked up from germline, CDR1 is MNHEY and CDR2 is SVGAGI. This CDR3 has 13 amino acids. V shed 2 bases and J shed 8 bases, with 10 bases lying between them. The CDR3 bases are TGTGCCAGCAGTTACCGCGGAAGTTATGAGCAGTTCTTC. Translation: CASSYRGSYEQFF.

The chain recombines TRBV4-1 with TRBJ1-2; the D gene is possibly TRBD1 (6 bases). In germline, CDR1 is MGHRA, CDR2 YSYEKL. The CDR3 covers 16 residues. V was clipped by 5 bases and J by 2 bases, with 18 bases between them. CDR3 sequence: CASSSLSLQGNYGYTF. The CDR3, as DNA: TGCGCCAGCAGCTCGTTATCTTTACAGGGAAACTATGGCTACACCTTC.

The V and J genes are TRBV12-3 or TRBV12-4 and TRBJ1-5, with unresolved D. The CDR3 extends over 12 amino acids. Trimming removed 6 bases at V and 5 bases at J, with 8 bases between. CDR3 bases: TGTGCCAGCAGCCCGTCCGATCAGCCCCAGCATTTT. Translation: CASSPSDQPQHF.

The chain recombines TRBV4-1 with TRBJ2-7; D is unclear. CDR1 is MGHRA and CDR2 is YSYEKL in the germline V gene. The V end lost 1 base, the J end lost 0 bases, and 10 bases lay between the germline ends. This CDR3 comprises 15 residues. The CDR3 loop is CASSQAGQSSYEQYF. DNA of the CDR3: TGCGCCAGCAGCCAAGCTGGGCAGAGCTCCTACGAGCAGTACTTC.

V is TRBV9 and J is TRBJ1-1; unclear D gene. This CDR3 contains 14 residues. Trimming pared 0 bases from V and 4 bases from J, leaving 10 bases between. The germline V gene encodes CDR1 SGDLS and CDR2 YYNGEE. As DNA, the CDR3 is TGTGCCAGCAGCGTAGTAGGATCGAGCACTGAAGCTTTCTTT. This sequence encodes CASSVVGSSTEAFF.

V gene TRBV20-1 combines with J gene TRBJ1-4; 7 nucleotides agree with TRBD1. The CDR3 covers 14 residues. The V and J ends lost 1 base and 6 bases, in that order; junction bases with no gene match: 5. Germline CDR1 is DFQATT and CDR2 is SNEGSKA (reference sequence). CDR3 bases: TGCAGTGCTAGAGCAACAGGGGTGGATGAAAAACTGTTTTTT. Protein product: CSARATGVDEKLFF.

The chain joins TRBV2 to TRBJ2-1, with unresolved D. The CDR3 contains 12 residues. V was clipped by 5 bases and J by 6 bases, with 8 bases between them. From germline, CDR1 is SNHLY and CDR2 FYNNEI. Written as DNA, the CDR3 is TGTGCCAGCAGTCCCGACATCAATGAGCAGTTCTTC. Translating gives CASSPDINEQFF.

V usage is TRBV11-2 and J usage is TRBJ1-6; D remains unclear. This CDR3 spans 13 amino acids. Germline V CDR1 and CDR2: SGHAT, FQNNGV. With 2 bases removed from V and 6 bases from J, the gap between germline ends came to 5 bases. Here the CDR3 DNA reads TGTGCCAGCAGCTTATTTAGTAATTCACCCCTCCACTTT. Its translation: CASSLFSNSPLHF.

The rearrangement links TRBV11-2 to TRBJ2-4, with 10 bases aligning to TRBD1. Germline assignment: CDR1 SGHAT and CDR2 FQNNGV. This CDR3 comprises 15 residues. Losses at the gene ends were 4 bases for V and 5 bases for J; bases not matched to a gene: 5. The CDR3 reads CASSWGTGAQNIQYF. The CDR3 region has the DNA TGTGCCAGCAGCTGGGGGACAGGGGCACAAAACATTCAGTACTTC.

The rearrangement links TRBV7-3 to TRBJ2-5; no clear D. In germline, CDR1 is SGHTA, CDR2 FQGTGA. Deletions cut 4 bases from V and 7 bases from J, with 10 bases between. This CDR3 is 12 amino acids long. CDR3 coding DNA: TGTGCCAGCAGCTCCGGCATGGGGACCCAGTACTTC. Translated, it gives CASSSGMGTQYF. Looking up the rest from reference TRBV7-3 and TRBJ2-5 gives the full variable domain: GAGVSQTPSNKVTEKGKYVELRCDPISGHTALYWYRQSLGQGPEFLIYFQGTGAADDSGLPNDRFFAVRPEGSVSTLKIQRTERGDSAVYLCASSSGMGTQYFGPGTRLLVL.

The chain links TRBV14 to TRBJ2-4, with 7 bases aligning to TRBD1. Trimming at V came to 3 bases and at J to 0 bases, leaving 5 bases not matched to a gene. The germline V gene has CDR1 SGHDN and CDR2 FVKESK. CDR3 length: 16 residues. The CDR3 nucleotides read TGTGCCAGCAGCCAGCGGACAGGAGTAGCCAAAAACATTCAGTACTTC. This sequence encodes CASSQRTGVAKNIQYF.

The J gene is TRBJ1-5, the V gene TRBV29-1; TRBD1 matches at 8 bases. CDR1 SQVTM and CDR2 ANQGSEA come from the germline V gene. The CDR3 contains 13 residues. V shed 4 bases, J shed 5 bases, and the junction held 4 bases outside the gene matches. The CDR3, as DNA: TGCAGCGTTGGGCAGGGGGCGCATCAGCCCCAGCATTTT. It specifies CSVGQGAHQPQHF.

The rearrangement uses TRBV29-1 and TRBJ2-1; TRBD2 aligns across 14 bases. The ends lost 6 bases at V and 8 bases at J; junction bases unmatched: 6. The CDR3 covers 14 residues. The germline gives CDR1 SQVTM, CDR2 ANQGSEA. CDR3 coding DNA: TGCAGCGTCGAGACTAGCGGGAGGGTCGATGAGCAGTTCTTC. Translating it yields CSVETSGRVDEQFF.

The chain carries TRBV2 and TRBJ2-7, with D possibly being TRBD1 (6 bases). The CDR3 covers 14 residues. The germline V gene has CDR1 SNHLY and CDR2 FYNNEI. V shed 6 bases and J shed 5 bases, with 17 bases lying between them. The CDR3 reads CASRAKTGGDEQYF. As DNA, the CDR3 is TGTGCCAGCAGAGCAAAGACAGGCGGCGACGAGCAGTACTTC.

This chain uses TRBV12-3 or TRBV12-4 with TRBJ2-2, with no clear D. V was clipped by 11 bases and J by 1 base, with 11 bases between them. This CDR3 contains 13 residues. CDR3 sequence reads: CASRLGNTGELFF. CDR3 nucleotide sequence: TGTGCCTCCCGCCTAGGGAACACCGGGGAGCTGTTTTTT.

The V gene is TRBV12-3 or TRBV12-4, the J gene TRBJ2-1; 7 nucleotides match TRBD2. The V and J ends lost 6 bases and 4 bases, in that order; junction bases with no gene match: 3. CDR3 length: 13 residues. This CDR3 reads CASRGLGYNEQFF. CDR3 nucleotide sequence: TGTGCCAGCAGAGGACTAGGTTACAATGAGCAGTTCTTC.

The V call is TRBV29-1, the J call TRBJ1-2; possibly TRBD1 for D (5 bases). Trimming removed 3 bases at V and 2 bases at J, with 10 bases between. The CDR3 has 13 residues. CDR1 SQVTM and CDR2 ANQGSEA come from the germline V gene. CDR3 in DNA: TGCAGCGTTGAGGGGGTATCAAACTATGGCTACACCTTC. As protein: CSVEGVSNYGYTF.

The chain has TRBV7-9 and TRBJ2-5, with D perhaps TRBD1 (7 bases). V lost 5 bases to trimming and J lost 0 bases, with 13 bases between them. CDR3 length equals 15 residues. CDR1 and CDR2 (germline): SEHNR, FQNEAQ (reference sequence). The DNA of the CDR3 is TGTGCCAGCAGCCGGGCGGGACAGTACCAAGAGACCCAGTACTTC. Its protein product is CASSRAGQYQETQYF. Drawing the rest from reference TRBV7-9 and TRBJ2-5, the complete variable domain is DTGVSQNPRHKITKRGQNVTFRCDPISEHNRLYWYRQTLGQGPEFLTYFQNEAQLEKSRLLSDRFSAERPKGSFSTLEIQRTEQGDSAMYLCASSRAGQYQETQYFGPGTRLLVL.

The chain links TRBV9 to TRBJ2-1; TRBD2 matches 9 bases. Germline-derived CDR1 and CDR2 are SGDLS and YYNGEE. CDR3 length equals 19 residues. The J segment lost 8 bases and the V segment lost 0 bases, leaving 18 bases of the junction unmatched. The CDR3 loop reads CASSVVRGDDSGGGDEQFF. The CDR3, as DNA: TGTGCCAGCAGCGTAGTTCGGGGGGACGATAGCGGGGGAGGCGATGAGCAGTTCTTC. The variable domain in full, completed from reference TRBV9 and TRBJ2-1, reads DSGVTQTPKHLITATGQRVTLRCSPRSGDLSVYWYQQSLDQGLQFLIQYYNGEERAKGNILERFSAQQFPDLHSELNLSSLELGDSALYFCASSVVRGDDSGGGDEQFFGPGTRLTVL.

The genes are TRBV6-1 and TRBJ2-1; 9 positions agree with TRBD2. Per germline, CDR1 MNHNS and CDR2 SASEGT. The CDR3 has 15 residues. With V trimmed by 3 bases and J by 5 bases, 5 bases remained unmatched. The CDR3 here is CASSDAGGPHNEQFF. The CDR3 bases are TGTGCCAGCAGTGATGCGGGGGGGCCCCACAATGAGCAGTTCTTC.

The J gene is TRBJ2-1, the V gene TRBV12-3 or TRBV12-4; D unresolved. This CDR3 spans 14 amino acids. Trimming left V 3 bases short and J 6 bases short, with 12 bases between. The CDR3 loop is CASSFRWPLNEQFF. As DNA, the CDR3 is TGTGCCAGCAGTTTTCGGTGGCCCCTCAATGAGCAGTTCTTC.

This chain connects TRBV5-4 to TRBJ2-7; 7 bases are shared with TRBD1. CDR1 and CDR2 from the germline V gene are SGHNT and YYREEE (reference sequence). The CDR3 is 13 amino acids. With 3 bases clipped from V and 7 bases from J, the junction kept 7 bases outside the gene matches. The DNA of the CDR3 is TGTGCCAGCAGCTGGGACAGCCTAGGGGAGCAGTACTTC. The encoded protein is CASSWDSLGEQYF.

The chain is built from TRBV5-1 and TRBJ2-1; TRBD2 aligns across 13 bases. Germline CDR1 reads SGHRS; CDR2 reads YFSETQ. The CDR3 contains 15 residues. The ends lost 4 bases at V and 6 bases at J; junction bases unmatched: 4. DNA of the CDR3: TGCGCCAGCAGCCCTGGACTAGCGGGAGCCAATGAGCAGTTCTTC. It yields the protein CASSPGLAGANEQFF.

The V call is TRBV7-8, the J call TRBJ1-6, with 7 bases identical to TRBD1. From germline, CDR1 is SGHVS and CDR2 FQNEAQ. This CDR3 contains 15 residues. Trimming removed 3 bases from V and 9 bases from J; junction bases left unmatched: 8. Written as DNA, the CDR3 is TGTGCCAGCAGCTTGGTAGGGGGCTCGGGTTCACCCCTCCACTTT. This codes for CASSLVGGSGSPLHF. Variable domain in full (rest from reference TRBV7-8 and TRBJ1-6): GAGVSQSPRYKVAKRGQDVALRCDPISGHVSLFWYQQALGQGPEFLTYFQNEAQLDKSGLPSDRFFAERPEGSVSTLKIQRTQQEDSAVYLCASSLVGGSGSPLHFGNGTRLTVT.

This chain uses TRBV2 with TRBJ2-1, with D hard to call. The germline V gene has CDR1 SNHLY and CDR2 FYNNEI. The CDR3 loop spans 15 amino acids. Deletions cut 7 bases from V and 0 bases from J, with 13 bases between. The CDR3 loop is CASKGGTSSYNEQFF. CDR3 nucleotides: TGTGCCAGCAAGGGCGGAACCTCCTCCTACAATGAGCAGTTCTTC.

The gene calls are TRBV19 and TRBJ2-5; D ambiguous. Germline V gives CDR1 LNHDA, CDR2 SQIVND (reference sequence). This CDR3 has 11 residues. Deletions cut 10 bases from V and 4 bases from J, with 10 bases between. CDR3 amino acids: CATSQRETQYF. The DNA of the CDR3 is TGTGCCACTTCCCAGAGAGAGACCCAGTACTTC.

This chain connects TRBV7-2 to TRBJ1-2; TRBD1 is a possible D gene (5 bases). This CDR3 region has 13 residues. V was trimmed by 5 bases and J by 3 bases, leaving 10 bases between them. Germline lookup yields CDR1 SGHTA and CDR2 FQGNSA. The CDR3: CASSMGRDYGYTF. CDR3 nucleotide sequence: TGTGCCAGCAGCATGGGACGGGACTATGGCTACACCTTC.

This sequence joins TRBV28 and TRBJ2-7; 7 nucleotides agree with TRBD2. CDR1 and CDR2 from the germline V gene are MDHEN and SYDVKM. This CDR3 region has 12 residues. With 2 bases clipped from V and 9 bases from J, the junction kept 4 bases outside the gene matches. The CDR3 DNA reads as TGTGCCAGCAGTTTAGGAGGGAGGGGGCAGTACTTC. Protein sequence: CASSLGGRGQYF.

The rearrangement joins TRBV4-1 to TRBJ2-2; D gene uncertain. The germline gives CDR1 MGHRA, CDR2 YSYEKL. V lost 4 bases and J 10 bases, leaving 16 bases between the germline ends. The CDR3 extends over 14 amino acids. CDR3 amino acids: CASSPFRPLPELFF. CDR3 bases: TGCGCCAGCAGCCCCTTTAGGCCATTGCCGGAGCTGTTTTTT.